The T cell receptor beta chain under discussion was sequenced for a study of control samples from healthy donors and cancer patients. Trimming removed 3 bases from V and 0 bases from J; junction bases left unmatched: 13. CDR1 is SGHRS, CDR2 YFSETQ, per germline. The CDR3 is 20 amino acids. Data came from immunoSEQ multiplex PCR; TCRdb stores just in-frame clones and leaves some out. Of over 85,000 clones listed, approximately 88% are singletons. The specimen sequenced was PBMCs. The sequence came from a woman in her sixties with lung cancer. V and J are TRBV5-1 and TRBJ2-2; TRBD2 aligns across 11 bases. Here the CDR3 DNA reads TGCGCCAGCAGCTGGGCGGGGCTAGCGGGAGGAAAATCGAACACCGGGGAGCTGTTTTTT. It specifies CASSWAGLAGGKSNTGELFF.